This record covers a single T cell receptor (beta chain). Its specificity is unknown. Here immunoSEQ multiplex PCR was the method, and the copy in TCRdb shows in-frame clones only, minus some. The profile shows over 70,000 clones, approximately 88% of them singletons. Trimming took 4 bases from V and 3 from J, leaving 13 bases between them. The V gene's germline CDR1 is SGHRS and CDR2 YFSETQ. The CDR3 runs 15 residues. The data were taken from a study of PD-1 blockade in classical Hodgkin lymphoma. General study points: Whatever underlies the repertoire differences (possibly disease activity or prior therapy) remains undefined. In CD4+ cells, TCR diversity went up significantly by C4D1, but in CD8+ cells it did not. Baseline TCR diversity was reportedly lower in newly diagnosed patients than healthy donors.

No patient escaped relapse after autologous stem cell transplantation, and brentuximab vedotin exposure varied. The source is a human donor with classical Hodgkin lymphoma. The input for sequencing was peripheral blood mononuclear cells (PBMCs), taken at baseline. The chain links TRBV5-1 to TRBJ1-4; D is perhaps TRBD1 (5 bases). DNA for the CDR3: TGCGCCAGCAGCCTCTTGACAGACTCTAATGAAAAACTGTTTTTT. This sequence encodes CASSLLTDSNEKLFF.